This note documents a single T cell receptor beta chain sequence. These data come from a study of blood T cell repertoires in COVID-19. The CDR3 length is 11 residues. CDR1 is DFQATT and CDR2 is SNEGSKA in the germline V gene (reference sequence). V gave up 4 bases and J gave up 2 bases, with 5 bases separating them. Only in-frame clones appear in the TCRdb table, and some are missing; sequencing was by immunoSEQ multiplex PCR. Among some 520,000 clones listed, about 91% were seen once. The sequence was collected from a man aged 18 to 29 with COVID-19, enrolled during active disease. Sequenced material: peripheral blood. The rearrangement joins TRBV20-1 to TRBJ1-2; D not certain. The CDR3 region is CSAIQNYGYTF. The DNA for the CDR3 is TGCAGTGCTATACAGAACTATGGCTACACCTTC.